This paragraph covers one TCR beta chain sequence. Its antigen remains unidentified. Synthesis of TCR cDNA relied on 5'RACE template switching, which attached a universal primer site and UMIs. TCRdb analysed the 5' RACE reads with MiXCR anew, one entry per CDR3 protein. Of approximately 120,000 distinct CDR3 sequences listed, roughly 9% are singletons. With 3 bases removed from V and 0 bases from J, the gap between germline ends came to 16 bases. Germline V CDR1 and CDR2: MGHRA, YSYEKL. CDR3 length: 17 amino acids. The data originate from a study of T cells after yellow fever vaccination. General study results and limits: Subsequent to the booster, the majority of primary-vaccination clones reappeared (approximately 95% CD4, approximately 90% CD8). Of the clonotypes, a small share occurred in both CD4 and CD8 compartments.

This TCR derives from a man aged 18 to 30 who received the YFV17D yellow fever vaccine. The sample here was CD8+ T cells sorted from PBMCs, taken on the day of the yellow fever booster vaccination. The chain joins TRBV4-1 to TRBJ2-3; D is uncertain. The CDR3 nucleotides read TGCGCCAGCAGCCATCGGGCCTCCGGCGGCAGCACAGATACGCAGTATTTT. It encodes CASSHRASGGSTDTQYF.